This T cell receptor (beta chain) was retrieved from a study of blood T cell repertoires in COVID-19. On the study more broadly: The United States, Italy and Spain provided the acute and convalescent COVID-19 samples. T cells, B-cell-depleted T cells, or PBMCs provided the cDNA or gDNA that served as material.

Germline values: CDR1 SGHTS, CDR2 YDEGEE. Between the trimmed V and J ends, which lost 4 bases and 8 bases, there was a span of 6 bases. The CDR3 sequence is 10 residues long. TCRdb's copy holds only in-frame clones and misses some; the assay was immunoSEQ multiplex PCR. The repertoire consists of hundreds of thousands of clones, with about 80% occurring once and the leading ten covering 4.8%. The study drew participants aged about 18 to 95 years from 20 to 30 US areas. Sequenced material: PBMCs or T cells enriched from blood (not recorded which). The V call is TRBV5-8, the J call TRBJ1-1; tentatively, D is TRBD1 (5 bases). The TCR sequence derives from a woman in her forties or fifties who had been exposed to COVID-19. The CDR3 region has the DNA TGTGCCAGCAGCCGGACAGAAGCTTTCTTT. The encoded protein is CASSRTEAFF.